This T cell receptor beta chain originates from a study of T cells in Graves' hyperthyroidism and ophthalmopathy. What was amplified from RNA transcripts were TCR beta CDR3 regions. Initially, a first-round RT-PCR of the TCR CDR3 employed the HTBI primer set. TCRdb itself ran the multiplex PCR reads through MiXCR, one entry per CDR3 protein. This table has roughly 49,000 distinct CDR3 sequences, approximately 58% appearing once. Stable Graves' hyperthyroidism denoted no ophthalmopathy progression over 18 months. Used for diagnoses were clinical symptoms, serum thyroxine and TRAb, thyroid ultrasound and orbital computed tomography. The V gene lost 5 bases and the J gene lost 0 bases, with 14 bases spanning the gap. This CDR3 spans 16 amino acids. Per the germline V gene, CDR1 is LNHDA and CDR2 is SQIVND (reference sequence). Study-level findings and limits: Clonotypes that were expanded in thyroid above 0.001 mostly appeared in blood too. Patients with ophthalmopathy were separated from those with stable hyperthyroidism by a 13 V-J model.

This clonotype was seen a single time. Its target is unknown. Sequencing input: peripheral blood or thyroid tissue (not recorded which). The TCR sequence derives from a man aged 18-30 years with Graves' hyperthyroidism. The chain joins TRBV19 to TRBJ1-3, with D unresolved. CDR3 loop: CASSFLSQSSGNTIYF. CDR3 DNA: TGTGCCAGTAGTTTTCTGTCCCAGAGCTCTGGAAACACCATATATTTT.